The 20 T cell receptor beta chains in this list originate from one sample, sequenced in a study of early T cells in non-severe SARS-CoV-2 infection (dated by TCRdb to 2020 to 2022). Library preparation employed 5' RACE. The instrument was a NextSeq 500. TCRdb itself trimmed the public reads at Q25 with fastp, ran MiXCR and retained productive beta chains. Duplicate CDR3 protein sequences are folded into a single record with the most common DNA and genes. This sample holds roughly 75,000 distinct CDR3 sequences; about an eighth were observed only once. Together, the top ten hold 3.4% of the sample. Sequencing was carried out using whole blood. Source of these receptors: an adult who was a healthcare worker with PCR-confirmed SARS-CoV-2 infection or an uninfected control (not recorded which).

This clonotype was counted only a few times. The V gene is TRBV29-1, the J gene TRBJ2-3, with D perhaps matching TRBD1 or TRBD2 (6 bases each). There are 15 residues in the CDR3. The germline CDR1 and CDR2 sequences are SQVTM and ANQGSEA. Deletions cut 3 bases from V and 2 bases from J, with 15 bases between. CDR3 protein: CSVDGEGGFTDTQYF. The CDR3 DNA is TGCAGCGTTGACGGTGAGGGGGGCTTCACAGATACGCAGTATTTT.

This clonotype was detected a few times. The J gene is TRBJ2-3, the V gene TRBV5-1; TRBD2 agrees at 9 bases. The ends lost 4 bases at V and 5 bases at J; junction bases unmatched: 11. From germline, CDR1 is SGHRS and CDR2 YFSETQ. The length of the CDR3 is 16 residues. CDR3 sequence: CASSPIPLTSGDTQYF. CDR3 nucleotides: TGCGCCAGCAGCCCTATTCCCCTGACTAGCGGAGATACGCAGTATTTT.

This clonotype was seen many times. The V and J genes are TRBV27 and TRBJ2-7; 7 bases are shared with TRBD2. The CDR3 contains 15 residues. The J segment lost 3 bases and the V segment lost 5 bases, leaving 10 bases of the junction unmatched. Per the germline V gene, CDR1 is MNHEY and CDR2 is SMNVEV (reference sequence). This CDR3 reads CASSLESGAYYEQYF. Here the CDR3 DNA reads TGTGCCAGCAGTCTCGAGAGCGGGGCCTACTACGAGCAGTACTTC.

The chain couples TRBV2 to TRBJ2-7, with D possibly TRBD2 on 6 matching bases. V lost 6 bases to trimming and J lost 4 bases, with 16 bases between them. In germline, CDR1 is SNHLY, CDR2 FYNNEI. This CDR3 region has 14 residues. The CDR3 loop is CASSHWGTLYEQYF. CDR3 DNA sequence: TGTGCCAGCAGCCACTGGGGGACTTTATACGAGCAGTACTTC.

This chain links TRBV7-9 with TRBJ2-1; TRBD2 matches 7 bases. The CDR3 runs 14 residues. Germline loops: CDR1 SEHNR, CDR2 FQNEAQ (reference sequence). The V and J ends lost 1 base and 7 bases, in that order; junction bases with no gene match: 4. CDR3: CASSLVAGANEQFF. The CDR3 nucleotides read TGTGCCAGCAGCTTAGTTGCGGGAGCAAATGAGCAGTTCTTC.

The genes are TRBV20-1 and TRBJ2-1; D is ambiguous. Germline V gene sequence: CDR1 DFQATT, CDR2 SNEGSKA (reference sequence). V was clipped by 1 base and J by 9 bases, with 10 bases between them. CDR3 length: 12 residues. The CDR3 DNA sequence: TGCAGTGCTAGAGGACCGGGCCCTGAGCAGTTCTTC. Its protein is CSARGPGPEQFF.

This clonotype was seen at least ten times. This chain uses TRBV6-2 or TRBV6-3 with TRBJ1-5; TRBD1 agrees at 11 bases. Germline CDR1 reads MNHEY; CDR2 reads SVGEGT. V dropped 2 bases and J dropped 9; count of bases not matched to a gene: 12. The CDR3 sequence is 17 residues long. The CDR3 protein is CASSYPPGQGGRGPQHF. The CDR3 nucleotides read TGTGCCAGCAGTTACCCTCCGGGACAGGGGGGCCGGGGGCCCCAGCATTTT.

This clonotype appeared many times. V gene TRBV7-2 combines with J gene TRBJ2-2, with TRBD2 matching 7 bases. The CDR3 consists of 13 residues. V lost 1 base to trimming and J lost 7 bases; unmatched junction nucleotides: 0. Germline CDR1 and CDR2: SGHTA and FQGNSA. This CDR3 reads CASSLERDGELFF. The CDR3 nucleotides are TGTGCCAGCAGCTTAGAGCGGGACGGGGAGCTGTTTTTT.

This clonotype has a handful of counts. The rearrangement uses TRBV20-1 and TRBJ2-3, with D possibly TRBD2 on 7 matching bases. V lost 5 bases and J 3 bases, leaving 15 bases between the germline ends. The CDR3 has 14 amino acids. The germline gives CDR1 DFQATT, CDR2 SNEGSKA (reference sequence). The CDR3 bases are TGCAGTGCTCCCTCGGGGGGCAGAACAGATACGCAGTATTTT. Its translation: CSAPSGGRTDTQYF.

This clonotype occurred a few times. The rearrangement uses TRBV4-2 and TRBJ1-4; no clear D gene. CDR3 length: 12 residues. The V and J ends lost 5 bases and 7 bases respectively, with 8 bases between them. Per the germline V gene, CDR1 is LGHNA and CDR2 is YNFKEQ. The CDR3 nucleotides read TGTGCCAGCAGCTGGATGAGTGAAAAACTGTTTTTT. It specifies CASSWMSEKLFF.

The CDR3 protein is CASSVEQYF. In nucleotides, the CDR3 is TGTGCCAGCTCGGTCGAGCAGTACTTC. This chain uses TRBV7-2 with TRBJ2-7, with D hard to call. This CDR3 contains 9 residues. Germline loops: CDR1 SGHTA, CDR2 FQGNSA. V was clipped by 8 bases and J by 6 bases, with 5 bases between them.

This clonotype was found a few times. V is TRBV28 and J is TRBJ2-7; a weak D match, TRBD2 (6 bases). V was shortened by 2 bases and J by 2 bases, with 7 bases between the two germline ends. The CDR3 is made up of 13 amino acids. Germline V gives CDR1 MDHEN, CDR2 SYDVKM. The CDR3 nucleotides read TGTGCCAGCAGTTTAGCGGGACCCTACGAGCAGTACTTC. Protein product: CASSLAGPYEQYF.

The rearrangement joins TRBV28 to TRBJ1-5, with a weak D call TRBD1 (6 bases). V gave up 4 bases and J gave up 6 bases, with 19 bases separating them. This CDR3 has 16 amino acids. CDR1 and CDR2 (germline): MDHEN, SYDVKM. CDR3 residues: CASSSGGTHGGQPQHF. The DNA for the CDR3 is TGTGCCAGCAGTTCCGGGGGCACACACGGGGGTCAGCCCCAGCATTTT. Complete variable domain (other parts from reference TRBV28 and TRBJ1-5): DVKVTQSSRYLVKRTGEKVFLECVQDMDHENMFWYRQDPGLGLRLIYFSYDVKMKEKGDIPEGYSVSREKKERFSLILESASTNQTSMYLCASSSGGTHGGQPQHFGDGTRLSIL.

The sample holds many counts of this clonotype. The V gene is TRBV18, the J gene TRBJ2-1, with D unresolved. The V gene's germline CDR1 is KGHSH and CDR2 LQKENI. V was clipped by 0 bases and J by 8 bases, with 11 bases between them. This CDR3 contains 14 residues. This chain's CDR3 is CASSPPSRTDEQFF. The CDR3 DNA reads as TGTGCCAGCTCACCACCGTCTAGAACAGATGAGCAGTTCTTC.

The genes are TRBV12-3 or TRBV12-4 and TRBJ2-3; D remains unclear. The V end lost 5 bases, the J end lost 4 bases, and 4 bases lay between the germline ends. The CDR3 extends over 11 amino acids. The CDR3 DNA reads as TGTGCCAGCAGTCTGTCAGATACGCAGTATTTT. Translating it yields CASSLSDTQYF.

In this sample, this clonotype turned up many times. V usage is TRBV20-1 and J usage is TRBJ2-7; 9 bases match TRBD2. This CDR3 is 15 amino acids long. The germline V gene has CDR1 DFQATT and CDR2 SNEGSKA (reference sequence). Trimming at V came to 5 bases and at J to 0 bases, leaving 8 bases not matched to a gene. The CDR3 sequence: CSAGPAGGASYEQYF. In nucleotides, the CDR3 is TGCAGTGCTGGACCCGCGGGAGGGGCCTCCTACGAGCAGTACTTC.

This clonotype was recorded a few times. The chain recombines TRBV7-6 with TRBJ2-5, with 7 bases lining up with TRBD1. Germline V gene lookup returns CDR1 SGHVS and CDR2 FNYEAQ. There are 15 residues in the CDR3. V dropped 5 bases and J dropped 4; count of bases not matched to a gene: 10. The CDR3 bases are TGTGCCAGCAGCAAGCCACTAGGGGGCTCAGAGACCCAGTACTTC. Its protein product is CASSKPLGGSETQYF.

This clonotype was seen many times. The gene calls are TRBV7-9 and TRBJ2-1; 8 nucleotides agree with TRBD2. The CDR3 has 16 residues. Losses at the gene ends were 4 bases for V and 5 bases for J; bases not matched to a gene: 10. Germline V lookup: CDR1 SEHNR, CDR2 FQNEAQ (reference sequence). CDR3 sequence reads: CASSYRSGSLNNEQFF. In DNA, the CDR3 is TGTGCCAGCAGCTATCGAAGCGGGAGTCTGAACAATGAGCAGTTCTTC.

This clonotype was picked up a small number of times. The chain joins TRBV12-3 or TRBV12-4 to TRBJ2-7, with 13 nucleotides matching TRBD2. Trimming removed 5 bases from V and 5 bases from J; junction bases left unmatched: 6. The CDR3 contains 15 residues. This CDR3 is CASSPRTSGSNEQYF. The DNA of the CDR3 is TGTGCCAGCAGTCCCAGGACTAGCGGGAGCAACGAGCAGTACTTC.

The rearrangement joins TRBV6-5 to TRBJ2-1; D gene unclear. V dropped 6 bases and J dropped 0 bases, with 18 bases sitting between them. Per germline, CDR1 MNHEY and CDR2 SVGAGI. The CDR3 length is 17 residues. CDR3 bases: TGTGCCAGCAGGAGCGATCGGCGGAAGAGCTCCTACAATGAGCAGTTCTTC. Its protein is CASRSDRRKSSYNEQFF.